The 14 T cell receptor beta chains presented below share a single source sample, sequenced in a study of regulatory T cells in long-lasting Graves disease (dated by TCRdb to the early 2020s). Library preparation employed multiplex PCR. Instrument on record: Illumina HiSeq 4000. TCR beta libraries were built with iRepertoire HTBI primers and Arm-PCR amplification of CDR3 regions. TCRdb cleaned the public reads at Q25 with fastp, built clones with MiXCR and kept in-frame beta chains. Every distinct CDR3 protein forms one entry, paired with its most common genes and DNA. Across this sample there are approximately 400,000 distinct CDR3 sequences, with 15% seen only once. In total, the top ten clones hold around 15% of the sample. The sample's time point label, decoded: newly diagnosed GD, antithyroid drugs for less than 3 months. RNA was extracted from PBMCs in TRIzol for both TCR sequencing and RNA sequencing.

The same data also contributed to another study, on T cells in Graves' hyperthyroidism and ophthalmopathy.

Sequencing used peripheral blood mononuclear cells (PBMCs), obtained at new diagnosis, from a patient treated with antithyroid drugs. The source of these receptors is a woman aged 25 to 39 with Graves disease. Donor details come from another sample of the same person, matched by shared clones.

This clonotype was seen a few times. This chain links TRBV20-1 with TRBJ2-5; D remains ambiguous. Germline loops: CDR1 DFQATT, CDR2 SNEGSKA (reference sequence). V lost 4 bases and J lost 4, with 10 bases in between. This CDR3 region has 12 residues. For the CDR3, the DNA is TGCAGTGCTACGGATTTATCAGAGACCCAGTACTTC. Encoded protein: CSATDLSETQYF.

The chain joins TRBV10-2 to TRBJ2-1, with 16 nucleotides matching TRBD2. V lost 8 bases and J lost 10; bases outside the gene matches: 11. In germline, CDR1 is WSHSY, CDR2 SAAADI. The CDR3 sequence is 16 residues long. The CDR3 region has the DNA TGCGCCAGCGTAGGACCGGGACTAGCGGGAGGGTGGGAGCAGTTCTTC. Encoded protein: CASVGPGLAGGWEQFF.

J is TRBJ2-7 and V is TRBV20-1; TRBD2 matches at 10 bases. V was pared by 4 bases and J by 4 bases, with 22 bases of the junction left unmatched. Germline lookup yields CDR1 DFQATT and CDR2 SNEGSKA (reference sequence). CDR3 length equals 19 residues. Here the CDR3 reads CSAMTYRVPLAGELYEQYF. The CDR3 bases are TGCAGTGCTATGACCTACAGGGTACCCCTAGCGGGAGAGCTTTACGAGCAGTACTTC.

This clonotype was observed a few times. The chain has TRBV24-1 and TRBJ2-3, with 10 nucleotides matching TRBD2. CDR1 is KGHDR, CDR2 SFDVKD, per germline. This CDR3 spans 16 amino acids. V was clipped by 4 bases and J by 2 bases; unmatched bases: 5. The CDR3 DNA is TGTGCCACCAGTGACCCCGGACTAGCGGACACAGATACGCAGTATTTT. This codes for CATSDPGLADTDTQYF.

This clonotype was detected ten times or more. The genes are TRBV6-1 and TRBJ1-1; D not certain. Trimming stripped 0 bases from V and 1 base from J, with 6 bases between. CDR1 MNHNS and CDR2 SASEGT come from the germline V gene. The CDR3 runs to 14 residues. The CDR3 DNA is TGTGCCAGCAGTGAAGCAGGGAAGAACACTGAAGCTTTCTTT. Protein sequence: CASSEAGKNTEAFF.

Only a few counts were recorded for this clonotype. The V gene is TRBV24-1, the J gene TRBJ1-2; no clear D gene. CDR1 and CDR2 (germline): KGHDR, SFDVKD. The CDR3 consists of 13 residues. V lost 0 bases and J 2 bases, leaving 3 bases between the germline ends. CDR3 nucleotide sequence: TGTGCCACCAGTGATTTGCCCAACTATGGCTACACCTTC. It encodes CATSDLPNYGYTF.

This clonotype was seen at least ten times. The V gene is TRBV27, the J gene TRBJ2-3; tentatively, D is TRBD1 (6 bases). Trimming removed 2 bases from V and 2 bases from J, with 8 bases in between. CDR3 length equals 14 residues. Germline V gene lookup returns CDR1 MNHEY and CDR2 SMNVEV (reference sequence). This CDR3 reads CASSLRQATDTQYF. The CDR3 DNA reads as TGTGCCAGCAGTTTAAGACAGGCCACAGATACGCAGTATTTT.

This clonotype was recorded many times. The V call is TRBV2, the J call TRBJ2-2, with 8 bases aligning to TRBD2. Germline V gene sequence: CDR1 SNHLY, CDR2 FYNNEI. The CDR3 length is 17 residues. V lost 2 bases and J lost 2; bases outside the gene matches: 7. DNA for the CDR3: TGTGCCAGCAGTGAATCGGGGGGGCTCCTAAACACCGGGGAGCTGTTTTTT. This translates into CASSESGGLLNTGELFF.

This clonotype showed up many times. The genes are TRBV7-2 and TRBJ1-1; weak D call: TRBD1 (5 bases). Trimming left V 6 bases short and J 7 bases short, with 12 bases between. This CDR3 is 12 amino acids long. Germline CDR1 and CDR2: SGHTA and FQGNSA. The CDR3 is CASSPTGREAFF. The CDR3 DNA is TGTGCCAGCAGTCCTACAGGCCGTGAAGCTTTCTTT.

This clonotype was seen many times. The genes are TRBV12-5 and TRBJ2-1; the match to TRBD2 covers 8 bases. Germline-derived CDR1 and CDR2 are LGHNT and FRNRAP. The junction had 11 bases not matched to a gene; V was cut back by 0 bases and J by 1 base. The CDR3 loop spans 19 amino acids. The DNA for the CDR3 is TGTGCTAGTGGTTTGGTAGTTGGCGGGAGGCGATTTTCCTACAATGAGCAGTTCTTC. It specifies CASGLVVGGRRFSYNEQFF.

The table lists this clonotype with many counts. The chain employs TRBV5-1 and TRBJ1-2; 8 bases match TRBD1. From germline, CDR1 is SGHRS and CDR2 YFSETQ. The CDR3 consists of 15 residues. The V segment lost 4 bases and the J segment 0 bases; nucleotides outside the gene matches: 5. The CDR3 reads CASSPRTGTNYGYTF. The CDR3 DNA is TGCGCCAGCAGCCCCCGGACAGGGACTAACTATGGCTACACCTTC.

This clonotype appeared many times. This rearrangement joins TRBV5-1 to TRBJ2-5; possible D gene TRBD2, 5 bases. The V end lost 4 bases, the J end lost 3 bases, and 13 bases lay between the germline ends. The CDR3 has 14 residues. Germline CDR1 SGHRS, CDR2 YFSETQ. CDR3 loop: CASSPADGKETQYF. The CDR3 DNA reads TGCGCCAGCAGCCCGGCCGACGGGAAAGAGACCCAGTACTTC.

The sample holds many counts of this clonotype. The J gene is TRBJ2-1, the V gene TRBV12-3 or TRBV12-4; D is perhaps TRBD1 (6 bases). This CDR3 is 15 amino acids long. V lost 6 bases and J 7 bases, leaving 19 bases between the germline ends. The CDR3 loop reads CASRKSGTLGNEQFF. CDR3 DNA sequence: TGTGCCAGCAGAAAATCCGGGACACTAGGGAATGAGCAGTTCTTC.

Ten or more counts support this clonotype. The V and J genes are TRBV2 and TRBJ2-1, with a possible D match to TRBD1 (5 bases). Germline V lookup: CDR1 SNHLY, CDR2 FYNNEI. This CDR3 is built from 15 residues. Trimming stripped 6 bases from V and 0 bases from J, with 12 bases between. The CDR3 is CASSATGSSYNEQFF. The CDR3, as DNA: TGTGCCAGCAGCGCCACAGGAAGCTCCTACAATGAGCAGTTCTTC.